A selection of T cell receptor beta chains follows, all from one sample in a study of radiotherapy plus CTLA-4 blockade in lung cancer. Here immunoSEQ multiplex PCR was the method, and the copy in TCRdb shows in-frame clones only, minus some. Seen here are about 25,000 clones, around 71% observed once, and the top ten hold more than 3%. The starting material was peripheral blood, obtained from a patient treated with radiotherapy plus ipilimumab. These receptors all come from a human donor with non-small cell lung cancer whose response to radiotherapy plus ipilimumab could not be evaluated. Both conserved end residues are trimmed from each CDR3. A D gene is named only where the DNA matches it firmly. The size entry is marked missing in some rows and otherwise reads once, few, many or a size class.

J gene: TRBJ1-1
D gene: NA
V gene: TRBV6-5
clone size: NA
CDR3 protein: ASTTGLHFTEAF

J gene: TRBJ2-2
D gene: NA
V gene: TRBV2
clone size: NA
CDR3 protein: ASSYTSNTGELF

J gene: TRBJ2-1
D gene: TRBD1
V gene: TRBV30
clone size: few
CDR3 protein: ARDRGNEQF

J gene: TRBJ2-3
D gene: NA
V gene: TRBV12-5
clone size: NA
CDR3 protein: ASGMGGLVDTQY

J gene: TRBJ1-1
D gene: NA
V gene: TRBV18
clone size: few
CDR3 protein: ASSFLYGEAF

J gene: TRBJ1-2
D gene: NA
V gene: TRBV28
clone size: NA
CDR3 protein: ASSRRRPGHDYGYT

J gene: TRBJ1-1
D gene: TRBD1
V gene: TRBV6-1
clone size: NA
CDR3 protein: ASGDRGLSNTEAF

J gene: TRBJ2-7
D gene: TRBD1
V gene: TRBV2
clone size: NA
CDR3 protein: ASRSNRGLVEQY

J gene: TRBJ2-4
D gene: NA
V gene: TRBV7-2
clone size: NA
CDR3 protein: ASRRDIAKNIQY

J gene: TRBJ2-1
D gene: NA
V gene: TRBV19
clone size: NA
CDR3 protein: ASSIAFVTPPLPNEQF

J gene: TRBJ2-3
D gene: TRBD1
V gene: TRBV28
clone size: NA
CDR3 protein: ASNLWTGDSTDTQY

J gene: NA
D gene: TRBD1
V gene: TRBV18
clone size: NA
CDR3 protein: ASSSGGIPYEQY

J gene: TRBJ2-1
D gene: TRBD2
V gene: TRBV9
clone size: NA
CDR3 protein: ASSASGGIGNEQF

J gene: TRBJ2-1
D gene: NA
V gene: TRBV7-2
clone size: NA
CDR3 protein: ASSPGASASSYNEQF

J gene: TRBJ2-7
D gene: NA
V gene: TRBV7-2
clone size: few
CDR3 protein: ASSFTGSYEQY

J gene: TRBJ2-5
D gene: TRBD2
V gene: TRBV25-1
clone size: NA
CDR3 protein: ASSDGTSGRLKTQY

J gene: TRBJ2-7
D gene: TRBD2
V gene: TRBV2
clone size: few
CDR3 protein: ASSEIAGGPYEQY

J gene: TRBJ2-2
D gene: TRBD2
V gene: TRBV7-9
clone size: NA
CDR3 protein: ASSRIAGDTGELF

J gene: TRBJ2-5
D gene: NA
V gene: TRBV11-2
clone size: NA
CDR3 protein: ASSLVLGRTQY

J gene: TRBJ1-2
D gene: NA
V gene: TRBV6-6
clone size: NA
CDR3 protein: ASTGESHGYT

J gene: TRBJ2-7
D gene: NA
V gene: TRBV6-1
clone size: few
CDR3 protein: ASSESPQGSEQY

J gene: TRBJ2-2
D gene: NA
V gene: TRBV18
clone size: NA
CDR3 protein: ASSPIPANTGELF